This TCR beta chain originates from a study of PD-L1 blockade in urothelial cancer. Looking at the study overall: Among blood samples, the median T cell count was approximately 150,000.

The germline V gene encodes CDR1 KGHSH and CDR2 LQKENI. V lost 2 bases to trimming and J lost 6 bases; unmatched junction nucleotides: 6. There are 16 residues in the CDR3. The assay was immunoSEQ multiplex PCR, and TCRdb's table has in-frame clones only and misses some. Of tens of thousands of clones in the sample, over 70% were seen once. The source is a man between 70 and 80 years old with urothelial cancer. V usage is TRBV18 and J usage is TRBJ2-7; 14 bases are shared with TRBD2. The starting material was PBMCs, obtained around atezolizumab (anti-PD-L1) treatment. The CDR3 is CASSPKGLAGVSEQYF. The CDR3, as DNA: TGTGCCAGCTCACCAAAGGGACTAGCGGGAGTGAGCGAGCAGTACTTC.